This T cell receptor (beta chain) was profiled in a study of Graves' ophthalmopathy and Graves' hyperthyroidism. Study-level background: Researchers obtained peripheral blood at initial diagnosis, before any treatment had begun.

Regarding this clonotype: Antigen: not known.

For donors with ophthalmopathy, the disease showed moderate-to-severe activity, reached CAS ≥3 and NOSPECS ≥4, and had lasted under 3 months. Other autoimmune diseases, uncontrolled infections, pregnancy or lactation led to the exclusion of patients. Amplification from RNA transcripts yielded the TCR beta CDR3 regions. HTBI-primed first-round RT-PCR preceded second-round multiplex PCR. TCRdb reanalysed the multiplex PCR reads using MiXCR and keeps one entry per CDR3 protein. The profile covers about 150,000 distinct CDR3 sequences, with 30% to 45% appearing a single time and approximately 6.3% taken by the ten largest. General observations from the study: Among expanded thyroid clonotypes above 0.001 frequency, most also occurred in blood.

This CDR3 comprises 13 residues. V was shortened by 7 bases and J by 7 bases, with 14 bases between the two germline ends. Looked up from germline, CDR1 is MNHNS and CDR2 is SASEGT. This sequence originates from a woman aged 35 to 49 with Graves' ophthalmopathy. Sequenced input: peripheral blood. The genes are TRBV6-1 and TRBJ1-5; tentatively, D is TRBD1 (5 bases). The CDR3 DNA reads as TGTGCCAGCACGAGGGAAAGGGACCAGCCCCAGCATTTT. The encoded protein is CASTRERDQPQHF.